This T cell receptor (beta chain) was sequenced in a study of beta chain features in type 1 diabetes. Sorting of CD4+ naive, central memory, regulatory and stem cell-like memory cells was performed via CD45RO/CCR7/CD25/CD127/CD95/CD27. All of the isolated RNA was reverse transcribed, so expressed TCRB transcripts were sequenced. Libraries were prepared by immunoSEQ multiplex PCR; TCRdb keeps only in-frame clonotypes and omits some of them. The sample holds hundreds of thousands of clones, around 9.7% seen once. The germline V gene has CDR1 LNHDA and CDR2 SQIVND (reference sequence). V was cut by 6 bases and J by 2 bases, with 16 bases left in between. This CDR3 has 15 residues. Study-level findings and limits: The VDJ junctions of type 1 diabetes patients carried fewer insertions and more deletions. Short templates might get an advantage during PCR, and this would be equal in patients and controls. TCRB CDR3s were moderately but significantly shorter in Type 1 diabetes patients in all four CD4+ subsets.

Regarding this clone: Its antigen is not identified.

The sequence was obtained from a man aged 30 to 45 with type 1 diabetes. The rearrangement links TRBV19 to TRBJ2-5; TRBD2 is a possible D gene (6 bases). The specimen was central memory CD4+ T cells from blood. CDR3 bases: TGTGCCAGTAGGATCTGGGGAGGAGGGCAAGAGACCCAGTACTTC. Translation: CASRIWGGGQETQYF.